The T cell receptor (beta chain) described here comes from a study of T cells in Graves' hyperthyroidism and ophthalmopathy. Overall study context: Upon initial diagnosis and before any treatment, peripheral blood was collected.

Researchers took RNA transcripts and amplified the TCR beta CDR3 regions from them. The primer set for the first-round RT-PCR of the TCR CDR3 was HTBI. TCRdb passed the multiplex PCR reads through MiXCR, listing each CDR3 protein once. The table records about 400,000 distinct CDR3 sequences, 15% of them present only once. This clonotype was observed at least ten times. Its antigen is not known. Study findings and constraints: Separation of ophthalmopathy from stable hyperthyroidism was achieved by a 13 V-J model.

Germline V gene lookup returns CDR1 GTSNPN and CDR2 SVGIG (reference sequence). This CDR3 has 15 residues. Trimming removed 0 bases from V and 6 bases from J; junction bases left unmatched: 7. This TCR derives from a woman in her sixties or seventies with Graves' ophthalmopathy. The chain uses TRBV30 and TRBJ2-7; 11 bases align to TRBD2. The sample was blood. CDR3 region: CAWSVGSGRGGEQYF. The CDR3 nucleotides are TGTGCCTGGAGTGTAGGTAGCGGGAGGGGAGGCGAGCAGTACTTC.